These 28 T cell receptor beta chains came from one sample sequenced in a study of T cells in Graves' hyperthyroidism and ophthalmopathy. Regions amplified from RNA transcripts were the TCR beta CDR3 regions. The primer set for the first-round RT-PCR of the TCR CDR3 was HTBI. TCRdb independently ran MiXCR on the multiplex PCR reads; one entry per CDR3 protein. The table shows nearly 750,000 distinct CDR3 sequences, with 35% occurring only once. The sample was blood. These receptors all stem from a woman between 35 and 50 years old with Graves' hyperthyroidism.

This clonotype was detected ten times or more. The chain couples TRBV7-6 to TRBJ1-3; D is ambiguous. Trimming stripped 3 bases from V and 3 bases from J, with 6 bases between. Per germline, CDR1 SGHVS and CDR2 FNYEAQ. The CDR3 runs 13 residues. The CDR3 coding sequence is TGTGCCAGCAGCTTGGAAAGTGGAAACACCATATATTTT. This translates into CASSLESGNTIYF.

This clonotype was seen once. At one of its ends the junction is not consistent with the germline gene, which may arise from a read error. The chain combines TRBV6-5 with TRBJ1-3; D is perhaps TRBD1 (6 bases). This CDR3 region has 15 residues. Germline assignment: CDR1 MNHEY and CDR2 SVGAGI. The CDR3 sequence: CASSPDRSSGNAIYF. CDR3 nucleotide sequence: TGTGCCAGCAGTCCCGACAGGTCCTCTGGAAACGCCATATATTTT.

The CDR3 sequence: CASSQVLSYQETQYF. DNA of the CDR3: TGCGCCAGCAGCCAAGTCCTATCGTACCAAGAGACCCAGTACTTC. The chain carries TRBV4-3 and TRBJ2-5; no clear D gene. The CDR3 contains 15 residues. Trimming removed 1 base from V and 0 bases from J, with 9 bases in between. CDR1 LGHNA and CDR2 YSLEER come from the germline V gene.

The chain couples TRBV6-6 to TRBJ1-2; 9 bases are shared with TRBD1. V shed 7 bases, J shed 7 bases, and the junction held 10 bases outside the gene matches. Per the germline V gene, CDR1 is MNHNY and CDR2 is SVGAGI (reference sequence). The CDR3 contains 14 residues. The CDR3, as DNA: TGTGCCAGCACCGAGAAACAGGGGGCGGCTGGCTACACCTTC. Translated: CASTEKQGAAGYTF.

This clonotype was detected ten times or more. V and J are TRBV7-9 and TRBJ2-6; D might be TRBD1 (6 bases). Germline lookup yields CDR1 SEHNR and CDR2 FQNEAQ (reference sequence). The CDR3 covers 17 residues. Deletions cut 5 bases from V and 1 base from J, with 15 bases between. The CDR3 sequence: CASSNNIQGSGANVLTF. The CDR3 DNA is TGTGCCAGCAGCAACAACATACAGGGTTCTGGGGCCAACGTCCTGACTTTC.

This sequence joins TRBV6-6 and TRBJ2-7; 11 positions agree with TRBD2. The CDR3 sequence is 14 residues long. The germline V gene encodes CDR1 MNHNY and CDR2 SVGAGI (reference sequence). V was pared by 9 bases and J by 3 bases, with 7 bases of the junction left unmatched. In DNA form, the CDR3 reads TGTGCCAGTCATCTAGCGGGAGGTTTCTACGAGCAGTACTTC. Translating gives CASHLAGGFYEQYF.

This chain joins TRBV7-2 and TRBJ1-6; 8 nucleotides agree with TRBD1. V dropped 5 bases and J dropped 0; count of bases not matched to a gene: 15. Germline V CDR1 and CDR2: SGHTA, FQGNSA. The CDR3 spans 20 residues. CDR3 sequence reads: CASSQEVGQGHSSYNSPLHF. The CDR3, as DNA: TGTGCCAGCAGCCAAGAAGTCGGACAGGGCCATAGCTCCTATAATTCACCCCTCCACTTT.

This clonotype was seen repeatedly, ten times or more. This chain uses TRBV7-6 with TRBJ2-7, with D maybe TRBD2 (7 bases). In germline, CDR1 is SGHVS, CDR2 FNYEAQ. The V end lost 5 bases, the J end lost 4 bases, and 12 bases lay between the germline ends. The CDR3 runs to 13 residues. The CDR3 here is CASSQGREYEQYF. The CDR3 DNA reads as TGTGCCAGCAGCCAGGGGCGGGAGTACGAGCAGTACTTC. Variable domain in full (rest from reference TRBV7-6 and TRBJ2-7): GAGVSQSPRYKVTKRGQDVALRCDPISGHVSLYWYRQALGQGPEFLTYFNYEAQQDKSGLPNDRFSAERPEGSISTLTIQRTEQRDSAMYRCASSQGREYEQYFGPGTRLTVT.

This clonotype was picked up many times. The rearrangement joins TRBV7-9 to TRBJ2-7, with D possibly being TRBD1 (6 bases). The CDR3 has 17 residues. The V end was cut by 5 bases, the J end by 2 bases, with 22 bases between. Germline values: CDR1 SEHNR, CDR2 FQNEAQ (reference sequence). DNA of the CDR3: TGTGCCAGCAGCCCCCACCACGACAGGAAGGGGGCCTACGAGCAGTACTTC. The encoded protein is CASSPHHDRKGAYEQYF.

This clonotype appeared many times. V usage is TRBV4-3 and J usage is TRBJ1-1; D gene ambiguous. There are 15 residues in the CDR3. V shed 1 base and J shed 1 base, with 10 bases lying between them. The germline CDR1 and CDR2 sequences are LGHNA and YSLEER. The CDR3, as DNA: TGCGCCAGCAGCCAAGTCGTAGGCCAGAACACTGAAGCTTTCTTT. Protein sequence: CASSQVVGQNTEAFF.

The chain recombines TRBV7-2 with TRBJ1-5, with 8 bases aligning to TRBD1. CDR3 length equals 15 residues. Germline V gives CDR1 SGHTA, CDR2 FQGNSA. The trim removed 6 bases at V and 4 bases at J, leaving 8 bases unmatched. The CDR3 protein is CASRTGQGLNQPQHF. CDR3 nucleotides: TGTGCCAGCAGAACTGGACAGGGCCTAAATCAGCCCCAGCATTTT. The entire variable domain, with the rest obtained from reference TRBV7-2 and TRBJ1-5, is as follows: GAGVSQSPSNKVTEKGKDVELRCDPISGHTALYWYRQSLGQGLEFLIYFQGNSAPDKSGLPSDRFSAERTGGSVSTLTIQRTQQEDSAVYLCASRTGQGLNQPQHFGDGTRLSIL.

J is TRBJ2-7 and V is TRBV28; 7 bases fit TRBD1. After removal of 8 bases from V and 2 bases from J, the junction contained 6 bases not matched to a gene. Germline CDR1 is MDHEN and CDR2 is SYDVKM. This CDR3 has 13 residues. DNA of the CDR3: TGTGCCAGCGAGACAGGGAATACCTACGAGCAGTACTTC. Its translation is CASETGNTYEQYF.

This chain connects TRBV15 to TRBJ2-5; D perhaps matches TRBD2 (6 bases). Germline V gives CDR1 LNHNV, CDR2 YYDKDF (reference sequence). The V gene lost 0 bases and the J gene lost 4 bases, with 12 bases spanning the gap. CDR3 length equals 15 residues. The CDR3 here is CATSRDLGSGETQYF. Written as DNA, the CDR3 is TGTGCCACCAGCAGAGATCTTGGTAGCGGAGAGACCCAGTACTTC.

This clonotype was detected only a few times. This chain uses TRBV15 with TRBJ1-5; D remains unclear. The CDR3 covers 16 residues. V lost 0 bases to trimming and J lost 0 bases, with 9 bases between them. Germline CDR1 is LNHNV and CDR2 is YYDKDF (reference sequence). The CDR3 is CATSREPGPSNQPQHF. CDR3 DNA: TGTGCCACCAGCAGAGAGCCGGGTCCTAGCAATCAGCCCCAGCATTTT. The whole variable domain, remainder taken from reference TRBV15 and TRBJ1-5, is DAMVIQNPRYQVTQFGKPVTLSCSQTLNHNVMYWYQQKSSQAPKLLFHYYDKDFNNEADTPDNFQSRRPNTSFCFLDIRSPGLGDTAMYLCATSREPGPSNQPQHFGDGTRLSIL.

The table lists this clonotype with many counts. The chain is built from TRBV20-1 and TRBJ2-7; D ambiguous. V lost 1 base to trimming and J lost 7 bases, with 11 bases between them. Germline V lookup: CDR1 DFQATT, CDR2 SNEGSKA (reference sequence). This CDR3 is built from 12 residues. CDR3 region: CSARVSAEEQYF. The CDR3 DNA follows: TGCAGTGCTAGAGTGTCGGCGGAGGAGCAGTACTTC.

This clonotype was counted ten times or more. This rearrangement joins TRBV19 to TRBJ1-5; D is unresolved. Germline V lookup: CDR1 LNHDA, CDR2 SQIVND (reference sequence). The CDR3 extends over 12 amino acids. Trimming pared 7 bases from V and 2 bases from J, leaving 6 bases between. The CDR3 region is CASIGGNQPQHF. The CDR3 nucleotides are TGTGCCAGTATTGGGGGCAATCAGCCCCAGCATTTT.

This clonotype was counted at least ten times. The CDR3 sequence is CASSPTQGNEQYF. In nucleotides, the CDR3 is TGTGCCAGTAGTCCCACACAGGGGAACGAGCAGTACTTC. The chain combines TRBV19 with TRBJ2-7; 7 nucleotides match TRBD1. There are 13 residues in the CDR3. Germline values: CDR1 LNHDA, CDR2 SQIVND (reference sequence). The V gene end was trimmed by 5 bases and the J gene end by 5 bases; junction bases not matched to a gene: 6. Full variable domain (remainder filled in from reference TRBV19 and TRBJ2-7): DGGITQSPKYLFRKEGQNVTLSCEQNLNHDAMYWYRQDPGQGLRLIYYSQIVNDFQKGDIAEGYSVSREKKESFPLTVTSAQKNPTAFYLCASSPTQGNEQYFGPGTRLTVT.

This sequence joins TRBV10-3 and TRBJ1-1, with D tentatively TRBD1 (5 bases). V was trimmed by 10 bases and J by 10 bases, leaving 28 bases between them. Per the germline V gene, CDR1 is ENHRY and CDR2 is SYGVKD. The CDR3 covers 15 residues. The CDR3 region has the DNA TGTGCCAGTTACCGGGGCCGGGCCGGGGACTCTGGAGCTTTCTTT. It translates to CASYRGRAGDSGAFF.

The chain employs TRBV7-2 and TRBJ1-4; 11 bases fit TRBD1. Germline-derived CDR1 and CDR2 are SGHTA and FQGNSA. The length of the CDR3 is 15 residues. V gave up 3 bases and J gave up 6 bases; unmatched junction bases: 3. The CDR3 DNA reads as TGTGCCAGCAGCTTCCAGGGACAGGGGGATGAAAAACTGTTTTTT. The encoded protein is CASSFQGQGDEKLFF. The full variable domain, in which reference TRBV7-2 and TRBJ1-4 provide the parts outside the CDR3, is GAGVSQSPSNKVTEKGKDVELRCDPISGHTALYWYRQSLGQGLEFLIYFQGNSAPDKSGLPSDRFSAERTGGSVSTLTIQRTQQEDSAVYLCASSFQGQGDEKLFFGSGTQLSVL.

This clonotype occurred many times. For the CDR3, the DNA is TGTGCCACCCGTAGGGGGGAGATGCAAGAGACCCAGTACTTC. This translates into CATRRGEMQETQYF. This chain links TRBV5-4 with TRBJ2-5; TRBD1 or TRBD2 may be the D gene (6 bases each). V shed 9 bases and J shed 2 bases, with 17 bases lying between them. Germline-derived CDR1 and CDR2 are SGHNT and YYREEE (reference sequence). This CDR3 is built from 14 residues.

The rearrangement joins TRBV4-3 to TRBJ1-1; 8 bases match TRBD1. V lost 0 bases, J lost 5 bases, and 2 bases stayed unmatched. The CDR3 runs 14 residues. Germline CDR1 and CDR2: LGHNA and YSLEER. The CDR3: CASSQDRGQTEAFF. The CDR3 DNA reads as TGCGCCAGCAGCCAAGACAGGGGGCAGACTGAAGCTTTCTTT.

This clonotype was picked up many times. The chain joins TRBV10-3 to TRBJ2-7; 7 bases fit TRBD2. Germline assignment: CDR1 ENHRY and CDR2 SYGVKD. The V segment lost 5 bases and the J segment 3 bases; nucleotides outside the gene matches: 4. The CDR3 runs to 13 residues. CDR3: CAISSGTNYEQYF. CDR3 in DNA: TGTGCCATCAGTTCCGGGACTAACTACGAGCAGTACTTC.

There are many counts of this clonotype. V gene TRBV20-1 combines with J gene TRBJ1-6, with D uncertain. Germline V gene data show CDR1 as DFQATT and CDR2 as SNEGSKA (reference sequence). V gave up 1 base and J gave up 8 bases, with 6 bases separating them. The CDR3 has 12 amino acids. In DNA, the CDR3 is TGCAGTGCTAGAGCGTCCGATTCACCCCTCCACTTT. This codes for CSARASDSPLHF.

This clonotype was recorded a few times. The chain uses TRBV7-9 and TRBJ1-5; no clear D gene. V was pared by 5 bases and J by 3 bases, with 14 bases between. CDR3 length: 15 residues. CDR1 and CDR2 from the germline V gene are SEHNR and FQNEAQ (reference sequence). The CDR3 sequence is CASSPGQATNQPQHF. Written as DNA, the CDR3 is TGTGCCAGCAGCCCCGGCCAGGCAACCAATCAGCCCCAGCATTTT.

This clonotype was counted a few times. V is TRBV6-1 and J is TRBJ2-2; unclear D gene. V lost 3 bases and J lost 3, with 11 bases in between. The CDR3 runs 15 residues. CDR1 is MNHNS and CDR2 is SASEGT in the germline V gene. CDR3 in DNA: TGTGCCAGCAGTGAGGCACCCGGCTACACCGGGGAGCTGTTTTTT. Translated, it gives CASSEAPGYTGELFF.

The chain recombines TRBV7-2 with TRBJ2-5; 13 bases map to TRBD2. The CDR3 runs to 16 residues. With V trimmed by 5 bases and J by 4 bases, 7 bases remained unmatched. From germline, CDR1 is SGHTA and CDR2 FQGNSA. CDR3: CASSPTGLAGPETQYF. CDR3 DNA sequence: TGTGCCAGCAGCCCCACGGGACTAGCGGGGCCAGAGACCCAGTACTTC.

The V and J genes are TRBV2 and TRBJ1-5; D is perhaps TRBD1 (6 bases). With 6 bases removed from V and 4 bases from J, the gap between germline ends came to 19 bases. Germline CDR1 is SNHLY and CDR2 is FYNNEI. This CDR3 contains 16 residues. The DNA for the CDR3 is TGTGCCAGCAGACAGGGCCGGGCAGGGAGAAATCAGCCCCAGCATTTT. It yields the protein CASRQGRAGRNQPQHF.

J is TRBJ2-5 and V is TRBV24-1; D is unresolved. Germline lookup yields CDR1 KGHDR and CDR2 SFDVKD. Trimming took off 0 bases at V and 5 bases at J, with 9 bases between the two ends. This CDR3 has 14 residues. The CDR3 sequence: CATSDLQARETQYF. CDR3 coding DNA: TGTGCCACCAGTGATTTGCAAGCTCGGGAGACCCAGTACTTC.